Detailed here is one TCR beta chain. This clonotype was recorded at least ten times. Its antigen is not yet known. No much larger clone is present one base from it, and per-base qualities are unavailable. In light of the paper, this sample's treatment or condition label describes: allogeneic hematopoietic cell transplantation with graft depleted of TCRalphabeta T cells and CD19 B cells. Transplant recipients were children who received TCRalphabeta/CD19-depleted allogeneic hematopoietic cell grafts. Counted from cysteine to phenylalanine, this CDR3 has 13 amino acids. Only CDR3 DNA remains: 39 bases, in frame from the first base. V is shortened by 7 bases, J by 6 bases, and the region joining them spans 15 bases. According to the germline V gene, CDR1 reads SQVTM and CDR2 reads ANQGSEA. The data are from a study of T-cell reconstitution after alpha-beta-depleted transplantation in children (dated by TCRdb to the mid-2010s). Study-wide context: T-cell immune reconstitution after TCRalphabeta/CD19-depleted allogeneic hematopoietic cell transplantation in children was quantitatively tracked in the study by means of TCR repertoire profiling. General study outcomes and caveats: About two months after transplant, the apparently early recovery of alphabetaT-cell counts reportedly depended on just several hundred clones that had expanded rapidly and came from non-depleted graft cells. The high TCRbeta diversity at day 60 in some patients was ascribed to recipient T cells and intrathymic progenitors that had survived conditioning. Over the following months the frequencies of hyperexpanded clones went down, and after one year T-cell counts and TCRbeta diversity were mostly credited to newly produced T cells.

Library prep was done by PCR. Sequencing relied on an Illumina HiSeq 2500. To normalize quantification of the TCRbeta repertoire, the TCR libraries were built with molecular barcoding that relied on unique molecular identifiers. In TCRdb, the public reads were trimmed at Q25 with fastp and aligned with MiXCR, with productive beta chains retained. Identical CDR3 proteins give one entry, which carries the most common genes and DNA. Across this sample there are about 300,000 distinct CDR3 sequences, with around a tenth seen only once. The ten largest make up less than 9% of the sample. This TCR was recovered from a boy younger than two with acute myeloid leukemia, due to receive a stem cell transplant. Recombination joined TRBV29-1 with TRBJ1-4, and possibly TRBD1, on 6 matching bases. Source: PBMCs, taken before TCRalphabeta/CD19-depleted stem cell transplant. The CDR3 protein: CSGRQADHEKLFF. The DNA sequence reads TGCAGCGGGCGACAGGCAGATCATGAAAAACTGTTTTTT.